Listed below are T cell receptor beta chains from one sample, sequenced in a study of blood T cell repertoires in COVID-19. Profiling relied on immunoSEQ multiplex PCR, and the TCRdb table lists in-frame clones only, not all of them. Among about 150,000 clones, 79% were seen once, and the ten largest hold over 7%. The sample comprised peripheral blood. The receptors stem from a man over 45 with active or convalescent COVID-19. Both conserved end residues are part of each CDR3. The order of the fields is V gene, clone size, J gene, D gene, CDR3 protein, CDR3 DNA. A D gene is named only where the DNA matches it firmly. The size entry is marked missing in some rows and otherwise reads once, few, many or a size class.

v_call: TRBV9; clone_size: .; j_call: TRBJ2-7; d_call: .; cdr3_aa: CASSGNPGTQEFYEQYF; cdr3_nt: TGTGCCAGCAGCGGCAACCCCGGGACACAAGAATTTTACGAGCAGTACTTC
v_call: TRBV9; clone_size: .; j_call: TRBJ2-3; d_call: .; cdr3_aa: CASSVASTDTQYF; cdr3_nt: TGTGCCAGCAGCGTGGCCAGCACAGATACGCAGTATTTT
v_call: TRBV7-2; clone_size: .; j_call: TRBJ2-3; d_call: TRBD2; cdr3_aa: CASSLGASGRSQYF; cdr3_nt: TGTGCCAGCAGCTTAGGGGCTAGCGGGAGAAGTCAGTATTTT
v_call: TRBV7-2; clone_size: .; j_call: TRBJ2-1; d_call: .; cdr3_aa: CASSLVVGGGPIDEQFF; cdr3_nt: TGTGCCAGCAGCTTAGTTGTAGGGGGAGGGCCTATAGATGAGCAGTTCTTC
v_call: TRBV9; clone_size: .; j_call: TRBJ2-2; d_call: .; cdr3_aa: CASSTLRLNTGELFF; cdr3_nt: TGTGCCAGCAGCACCCTGAGGCTGAACACCGGGGAGCTGTTTTTT
v_call: TRBV4-1; clone_size: .; j_call: TRBJ1-5; d_call: .; cdr3_aa: CASSQDYSNQPQHF; cdr3_nt: TGCGCCAGCAGCCAAGATTATAGCAATCAGCCCCAGCATTTT
v_call: TRBV20-1; clone_size: .; j_call: TRBJ1-2; d_call: TRBD1; cdr3_aa: CSASGQGEDWDGYTF; cdr3_nt: TGCAGTGCTAGTGGACAGGGGGAAGATTGGGATGGCTACACCTTC
v_call: TRBV14; clone_size: few; j_call: TRBJ2-7; d_call: .; cdr3_aa: CASSPIYEQYF; cdr3_nt: TGTGCCAGCAGCCCTATCTACGAGCAGTACTTC
v_call: TRBV3-1/TRBV3-2; clone_size: .; j_call: TRBJ2-5; d_call: TRBD2; cdr3_aa: CASSPRGGATLGETQYF; cdr3_nt: TGTGCCAGCAGCCCCCGGGGGGGGGCCACCCTTGGCGAGACCCAGTACTTC
v_call: TRBV19; clone_size: .; j_call: TRBJ2-5; d_call: TRBD2; cdr3_aa: CASSPGTSGLGETQYF; cdr3_nt: TGTGCCAGTTCACCCGGGACTAGCGGGCTGGGGGAGACCCAGTACTTC
v_call: TRBV5-1; clone_size: .; j_call: TRBJ2-5; d_call: TRBD1; cdr3_aa: CASSLGDRSDTQYF; cdr3_nt: TGCGCCAGCAGCTTGGGGGACAGGAGCGATACCCAGTACTTC
v_call: TRBV29-1; clone_size: .; j_call: TRBJ1-5; d_call: .; cdr3_aa: CSATVNSNQPQHF; cdr3_nt: TGCAGCGCGACAGTTAATAGCAATCAGCCCCAGCATTTT
v_call: TRBV2; clone_size: .; j_call: TRBJ1-1; d_call: .; cdr3_aa: CASSEAMDSLEAFF; cdr3_nt: TGTGCCAGCAGTGAAGCAATGGACAGCCTTGAAGCTTTCTTT
v_call: TRBV7-8; clone_size: .; j_call: TRBJ2-3; d_call: .; cdr3_aa: CASSLLGTDTQYF; cdr3_nt: TGTGCCAGCAGCTTACTAGGAACAGATACGCAGTATTTT
v_call: TRBV11-2; clone_size: .; j_call: TRBJ1-6; d_call: .; cdr3_aa: CASSLEAGLSRPLHF; cdr3_nt: TGTGCCAGCAGCTTAGAGGCGGGACTAAGCAGACCCCTCCACTTT
v_call: TRBV27; clone_size: .; j_call: TRBJ2-3; d_call: .; cdr3_aa: CASSQQTDTQYF; cdr3_nt: TGTGCCAGCAGTCAACAGACAGATACGCAGTATTTT
v_call: TRBV7-8; clone_size: .; j_call: TRBJ1-2; d_call: .; cdr3_aa: CASSREGLGYGYTF; cdr3_nt: TGTGCCAGCAGCCGGGAGGGGCTTGGCTATGGCTACACCTTC
v_call: TRBV11-2; clone_size: .; j_call: TRBJ2-5; d_call: TRBD2; cdr3_aa: CASSLGGRAPETQYF; cdr3_nt: TGTGCCAGCAGCTTAGGCGGGAGGGCCCCAGAGACCCAGTACTTC
v_call: TRBV28; clone_size: .; j_call: TRBJ1-5; d_call: .; cdr3_aa: CASSYSQPQHF; cdr3_nt: TGTGCCAGCAGTTATAGTCAGCCCCAGCATTTT
v_call: TRBV7-3; clone_size: .; j_call: TRBJ2-1; d_call: .; cdr3_aa: CASSFGRASYNEQFF; cdr3_nt: TGTGCCAGCAGCTTTGGGCGGGCCTCCTACAATGAGCAGTTCTTC
v_call: TRBV28; clone_size: once; j_call: TRBJ1-1; d_call: TRBD1; cdr3_aa: CASSFGTATMNTEAFF; cdr3_nt: TGTGCCAGCAGTTTTGGGACAGCGACCATGAACACTGAAGCTTTCTTT
v_call: TRBV5-1; clone_size: .; j_call: TRBJ1-2; d_call: .; cdr3_aa: CASSLGQGNGYTF; cdr3_nt: TGCGCCAGCAGCTTGGGGCAGGGGAACGGCTACACCTTC
v_call: TRBV20-1; clone_size: .; j_call: TRBJ1-1; d_call: .; cdr3_aa: CSASLTEIMNTEAFF; cdr3_nt: TGCAGTGCTAGTCTCACAGAGATCATGAACACTGAAGCTTTCTTT
v_call: TRBV30; clone_size: .; j_call: TRBJ1-1; d_call: .; cdr3_aa: CAWSVLSLNTEAFF; cdr3_nt: TGTGCCTGGAGTGTACTAAGCCTGAACACTGAAGCTTTCTTT
v_call: TRBV18; clone_size: few; j_call: TRBJ2-3; d_call: TRBD1; cdr3_aa: CASSPIPPQGANTDTQYF; cdr3_nt: TGTGCCAGCTCACCAATTCCCCCACAGGGGGCGAACACAGATACGCAGTATTTT